Ten or more counts support the clone carrying this TCR beta chain. The CDR3 sequence is 16 residues long. V shed 5 bases and J 12 bases; nucleotides not matched to a gene: 13. Germline CDR1 reads SGHTA; CDR2 reads FQGNSA. The data belong to a study of spatial heterogeneity in lung cancer. About the research overall: Taken at a median of approximately 2 years after resection, follow-up PBMC samples underwent sequencing when available. Detection consistently yielded more beta chains than alpha chains.

MiXCR was run by TCRdb on the 5' RACE reads, yielding one entry per CDR3 protein. The sample gives 25,000 to 35,000 distinct CDR3 sequences, about 9.4% of which show up once; around 27% is in the top ten. Regarding time point: blood at routine non-recurrence follow-up after resection. Whole RNA, isolated from tumor, nontumor lung or frozen PBMC, was sequenced without prior sorting. The source was PBMCs, collected at follow-up. The chain combines TRBV7-2 with TRBJ2-1, with 13 bases matching TRBD2. This clonotype originated in a female donor with early-stage non-small cell lung cancer. CDR3 bases: TGTGCCAGCAGCCAGGGTGGACTAGCGGGAGCGTGGGGGCAGTTCTTC. Amino acids: CASSQGGLAGAWGQFF.